This T cell receptor (beta chain) was observed in a study of blood T cells in healthy people across ages. Combining a sample-barcoded 5' primer with a J-beta primer mix, a second PCR ran for roughly 6 to 11 cycles. Paired-end reads containing CDR3 totaled no fewer than 2.5 million for each sample. Each CDR3 protein gets one entry after TCRdb re-called the 5' RACE reads with MiXCR. The data hold roughly 570,000 distinct CDR3 sequences, with roughly a quarter observed a single time. General study findings and limits: Greater diversity and more naive CD4+ cells were seen in long-lived donors than in aged donors.

Note on this clonotype: What it binds is not known.

There were at least 5 micrograms of total RNA extracted from every sample. In germline, CDR1 is DFQATT, CDR2 SNEGSKA (reference sequence). V was shortened by 6 bases and J by 2 bases, with 19 bases between the two germline ends. The CDR3 contains 16 residues. This receptor was obtained from a woman in her 70s in good health. This chain joins TRBV20-1 and TRBJ1-4; possibly TRBD1 for D (5 bases). The sample taken for sequencing was blood. The DNA for the CDR3 is TGCAGTGCCCGAGTCGACAGAGGTGTGACTAATGAAAAACTGTTTTTT. Its translation is CSARVDRGVTNEKLFF.